One sample yielded the 21 T cell receptor beta chains listed below, sequenced in a study of OX40 agonist ivuxolimab in advanced cancers. Here immunoSEQ multiplex PCR was the method, and the copy in TCRdb shows in-frame clones only, minus some. The profile shows tens of thousands of clones, approximately 90% of them singletons. Sequencing used CD4+ or CD8+ T cells sorted from blood, obtained in a trial of the OX40 agonist ivuxolimab. These receptors were obtained from an adult with an advanced solid tumor such as melanoma, head and neck, liver or kidney cancer.

The V call is TRBV19, the J call TRBJ2-1; 9 bases are shared with TRBD2. V shed 9 bases, J shed 9 bases, and the junction held 9 bases outside the gene matches. Germline lookup yields CDR1 LNHDA and CDR2 SQIVND (reference sequence). The CDR3 is made up of 13 amino acids. This chain's CDR3 is CASGGGRASEQFF. The CDR3, as DNA: TGTGCCAGCGGCGGCGGGAGGGCCTCTGAGCAGTTCTTC.

The chain recombines TRBV5-1 with TRBJ2-3; 13 nucleotides line up with TRBD2. This CDR3 spans 17 amino acids. With V trimmed by 2 bases and J by 6 bases, 9 bases remained unmatched. The germline V gene has CDR1 SGHRS and CDR2 YFSETQ. CDR3 in DNA: TGCGCCAGCAGCTTTCTCGGACTAGCGGGAGCGGGGGATACGCAGTATTTT. It translates to CASSFLGLAGAGDTQYF.

The chain links TRBV6-5 to TRBJ2-5; no firm D call. The tail of the sequence fits TRBJ2-7 better, so the J call may be wrong. Germline lookup yields CDR1 MNHEY and CDR2 SVGAGI. The CDR3 loop spans 13 amino acids. The DNA for the CDR3 is TGTGCCAGCAAGTCAGTAACCACCTACGAGCAGTACTTC. Its protein product is CASKSVTTYEQYF.

The J gene is TRBJ1-2, the V gene TRBV7-2; 8 bases are a match to TRBD1. The CDR3 runs to 14 residues. Losses at the gene ends were 5 bases for V and 3 bases for J; bases not matched to a gene: 5. Germline CDR1 reads SGHTA; CDR2 reads FQGNSA. DNA of the CDR3: TGTGCCAGCAGCAAAGACAGGGGAGACTATGGCTACACCTTC. Translating it yields CASSKDRGDYGYTF. The full variable domain, rest sourced from reference TRBV7-2 and TRBJ1-2, is GAGVSQSPSNKVTEKGKDVELRCDPISGHTALYWYRQSLGQGLEFLIYFQGNSAPDKSGLPSDRFSAERTGGSVSTLTIQRTQQEDSAVYLCASSKDRGDYGYTFGSGTRLTVV.

V usage is TRBV28 and J usage is TRBJ1-1, with D possibly being TRBD1 (5 bases). CDR1 is MDHEN, CDR2 SYDVKM, per germline. Between the trimmed V and J ends, which lost 6 bases and 2 bases, there was a span of 10 bases. There are 13 residues in the CDR3. The CDR3 DNA reads as TGTGCCAGCAGGGGGACGGGAAACACTGAAGCTTTCTTT. It specifies CASRGTGNTEAFF.

The chain is built from TRBV18 and TRBJ2-2, with 8 bases fitting TRBD1. The germline CDR1 and CDR2 sequences are KGHSH and LQKENI. The CDR3 has 16 residues. The J segment lost 7 bases and the V segment lost 4 bases, leaving 11 bases of the junction unmatched. DNA for the CDR3: TGTGCCAGCTCACTTTATCGGACAGGGCCCAGCGGGGAGCTGTTTTTT. Protein sequence: CASSLYRTGPSGELFF. The entire variable domain, with the rest obtained from reference TRBV18 and TRBJ2-2, is as follows: NAGVMQNPRHLVRRRGQEARLRCSPMKGHSHVYWYRQLPEEGLKFMVYLQKENIIDESGMPKERFSAEFPKEGPSILRIQQVVRGDSAAYFCASSLYRTGPSGELFFGEGSRLTVL.

The chain couples TRBV28 to TRBJ1-3; perhaps TRBD1 as D (5 bases). Deletions cut 3 bases from V and 7 bases from J, with 16 bases between. Germline CDR1 is MDHEN and CDR2 is SYDVKM. The CDR3 loop spans 15 amino acids. CDR3 DNA: TGTGCCAGCAGTTTTGCAGGACAAAGGTCGAACACCATATATTTT. It translates to CASSFAGQRSNTIYF.

This chain connects TRBV30 to TRBJ1-1; weak D call: TRBD1 (5 bases). Per germline, CDR1 GTSNPN and CDR2 SVGIG (reference sequence). The V end was cut by 1 base, the J end by 7 bases, with 10 bases between. The CDR3 runs 12 residues. In DNA, the CDR3 is TGTGCCTGGAGTGCATATGGGGGTGAAGCTTTCTTT. It specifies CAWSAYGGEAFF.

The CDR3 sequence is CASRTESTGELFF. In DNA form, the CDR3 reads TGTGCCAGCAGGACCGAGAGCACCGGGGAGCTGTTTTTT. The gene calls are TRBV28 and TRBJ2-2; D remains unclear. CDR3 size: 13 residues. The germline V and J ends were trimmed by 6 bases and 4 bases, with 9 bases remaining between them. Germline values: CDR1 MDHEN, CDR2 SYDVKM.

V is TRBV7-2 and J is TRBJ2-7; perhaps TRBD1 as D (5 bases). The CDR3 totals 15 residues. V dropped 0 bases and J dropped 4 bases, with 13 bases sitting between them. In germline, CDR1 is SGHTA, CDR2 FQGNSA. This chain's CDR3 is CASSLAPGMGYEQYF. DNA for the CDR3: TGTGCCAGCAGCTTAGCACCAGGGATGGGATACGAGCAGTACTTC.

This clone was observed once. V and J are TRBV11-3 and TRBJ1-6; no reliable D call. Trimming stripped 0 bases from V and 11 bases from J, with 8 bases between. The CDR3 extends over 13 amino acids. Looked up from germline, CDR1 is SGHNT and CDR2 is YENEEA. CDR3 DNA: TGTGCCAGCAGCTTAGATTTCACGACACCCCTCCACTTT. Translating gives CASSLDFTTPLHF. The full variable domain, its missing parts supplied by reference TRBV11-3 and TRBJ1-6, is EAGVVQSPRYKIIEKKQPVAFWCNPISGHNTLYWYLQNLGQGPELLIRYENEEAVDDSQLPKDRFSAERLKGVDSTLKIQPAELGDSAVYLCASSLDFTTPLHFGNGTRLTVT.

Here the CDR3 reads CAISESGGVLSPEQYF. For the CDR3, the DNA is TGTGCCATCAGTGAGTCGGGGGGGGTGCTTTCACCCGAGCAGTACTTC. The gene calls are TRBV10-3 and TRBJ2-7, with TRBD2 identical over 7 bases. The CDR3 sequence is 16 residues long. The germline V gene has CDR1 ENHRY and CDR2 SYGVKD. J lost 6 bases, V lost 0 bases, and 11 bases had no gene match.

The chain couples TRBV5-1 to TRBJ2-3; 10 nucleotides align to TRBD2. Germline V CDR1 and CDR2: SGHRS, YFSETQ. The trim removed 0 bases at V and 2 bases at J, leaving 3 bases unmatched. The CDR3 contains 16 residues. This CDR3 is CASSLAGLADTDTQYF. The CDR3 DNA reads as TGCGCCAGCAGCTTGGCCGGACTAGCGGACACAGATACGCAGTATTTT.

This chain joins TRBV25-1 and TRBJ2-7; D is perhaps TRBD1 (5 bases). The germline gives CDR1 MGHDK, CDR2 SYGVNS. The CDR3 extends over 15 amino acids. V gave up 3 bases and J gave up 0 bases, with 12 bases separating them. The CDR3 loop reads CASSDPIGASYEQYF. The DNA for the CDR3 is TGTGCCAGCAGTGACCCTATTGGGGCCTCCTACGAGCAGTACTTC.

This clone was seen only a few times. The chain joins TRBV10-3 to TRBJ1-5, with unresolved D. V lost 4 bases, J lost 1 base, and 8 bases lay in between. Germline CDR1 is ENHRY and CDR2 is SYGVKD. The CDR3 is 14 residues long. CDR3 sequence (DNA): TGTGCCATCAGTGGAGAGGGAAGCAATCAGCCCCAGCATTTT. Translation: CAISGEGSNQPQHF.

This chain's CDR3 is CASSLGGGQETQYF. The CDR3 region has the DNA TGTGCCAGCAGCTTGGGGGGAGGCCAAGAGACCCAGTACTTC. The chain has TRBV5-4 and TRBJ2-5, with a tentative D call TRBD2 (6 bases). The V end lost 0 bases, the J end lost 1 base, and 7 bases lay between the germline ends. Germline CDR1 and CDR2: SGHNT and YYREEE (reference sequence). CDR3 length: 14 amino acids.

The V call is TRBV7-2, the J call TRBJ1-2, with a possible D match to TRBD1 (6 bases). Trimming pared 1 base from V and 6 bases from J, leaving 12 bases between. The CDR3 has 14 residues. Germline CDR1 SGHTA, CDR2 FQGNSA. The CDR3 nucleotides are TGTGCCAGCAGCTTAGGAGCGGGGGCGGATGGCTACACCTTC. This sequence encodes CASSLGAGADGYTF. Variable domain in full (rest from reference TRBV7-2 and TRBJ1-2): GAGVSQSPSNKVTEKGKDVELRCDPISGHTALYWYRQSLGQGLEFLIYFQGNSAPDKSGLPSDRFSAERTGGSVSTLTIQRTQQEDSAVYLCASSLGAGADGYTFGSGTRLTVV.

The chain joins TRBV9 to TRBJ2-3, with 9 bases that match TRBD2. CDR1 SGDLS and CDR2 YYNGEE come from the germline V gene. Germline trimming cut 6 bases from V and 4 bases from J; bases unmatched to any gene: 12. CDR3 length: 16 residues. Here the CDR3 DNA reads TGTGCCAGCATGCCATATAGCGGGAGTTGGGCAGATACGCAGTATTTT. Translation: CASMPYSGSWADTQYF. The complete variable domain, with remaining parts taken from reference TRBV9 and TRBJ2-3, reads DSGVTQTPKHLITATGQRVTLRCSPRSGDLSVYWYQQSLDQGLQFLIQYYNGEERAKGNILERFSAQQFPDLHSELNLSSLELGDSALYFCASMPYSGSWADTQYFGPGTRLTVL.

This rearrangement joins TRBV4-1 to TRBJ2-7; D unclear. This CDR3 has 15 residues. Per germline, CDR1 MGHRA and CDR2 YSYEKL. Trimming cost V 1 base and J 2 bases, with 12 bases left between them. Written as DNA, the CDR3 is TGCGCCAGCAGCCAAGTTTCGGCGAAAGCCTACGAGCAGTACTTC. Amino acids: CASSQVSAKAYEQYF.

In its sample, this clone was seen once. The V call is TRBV30, the J call TRBJ1-4; 10 bases agree with TRBD1. CDR1 and CDR2 (germline): GTSNPN, SVGIG (reference sequence). The length of the CDR3 is 13 residues. V shed 5 bases, J shed 11 bases, and the junction held 8 bases outside the gene matches. CDR3 residues: CAWDRDRGQKLFF. CDR3 sequence (DNA): TGTGCCTGGGACCGAGACAGGGGGCAGAAACTGTTTTTT.

V gene TRBV10-3 combines with J gene TRBJ2-1; TRBD2 matches 11 bases. CDR1 and CDR2 (germline): ENHRY, SYGVKD. With V trimmed by 4 bases and J by 0 bases, 2 bases remained unmatched. The CDR3 contains 16 residues. The CDR3 coding sequence is TGTGCCATCAGTGCTAGCGGGGGGCGCTCCTACAATGAGCAGTTCTTC. It translates to CAISASGGRSYNEQFF.